This record looks at one T cell receptor beta chain sequence and its context. Genomic DNA belonging to each subset was distributed in equal measure over several immunoSEQ plates. Libraries were prepared by immunoSEQ multiplex PCR; TCRdb keeps only in-frame clonotypes and omits some of them. The data contain fewer than 600,000 clones, about four fifths of them singletons. Healthy adults negative for HIV, lacking recent acute infections or vaccinations, served as donors. This entry belongs to a study of shared clonotypes between healthy human individuals. This CDR3 has 19 residues. CDR1 and CDR2 (germline): SGHTA, FQGTGA. Trimming at V came to 0 bases and at J to 6 bases, leaving 18 bases not matched to a gene.

The chain employs TRBV7-3 and TRBJ2-7, with TRBD2 identical over 9 bases. Sample: PBMCs. This receptor was identified in a woman aged 35 to 49 in good health. Some clones in this sample may be carry-over from other donors' samples. The CDR3 loop reads CASSLTPGLAGPRSGEQYF. Written as DNA, the CDR3 is TGTGCCAGCAGCTTAACCCCGGGACTAGCAGGGCCGCGGTCGGGCGAGCAGTACTTC.